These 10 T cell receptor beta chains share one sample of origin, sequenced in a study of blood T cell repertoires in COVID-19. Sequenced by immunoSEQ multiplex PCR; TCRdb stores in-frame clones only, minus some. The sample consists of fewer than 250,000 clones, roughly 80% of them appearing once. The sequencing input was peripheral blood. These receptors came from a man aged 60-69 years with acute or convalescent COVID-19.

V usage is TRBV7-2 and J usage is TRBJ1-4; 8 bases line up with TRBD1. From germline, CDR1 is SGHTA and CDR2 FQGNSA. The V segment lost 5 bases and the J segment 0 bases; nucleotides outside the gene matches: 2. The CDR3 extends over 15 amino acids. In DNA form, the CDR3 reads TGTGCCAGCAGCCCACAGGGGGCAACTAATGAAAAACTGTTTTTT. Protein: CASSPQGATNEKLFF. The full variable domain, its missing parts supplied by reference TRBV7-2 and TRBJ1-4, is GAGVSQSPSNKVTEKGKDVELRCDPISGHTALYWYRQSLGQGLEFLIYFQGNSAPDKSGLPSDRFSAERTGGSVSTLTIQRTQQEDSAVYLCASSPQGATNEKLFFGSGTQLSVL.

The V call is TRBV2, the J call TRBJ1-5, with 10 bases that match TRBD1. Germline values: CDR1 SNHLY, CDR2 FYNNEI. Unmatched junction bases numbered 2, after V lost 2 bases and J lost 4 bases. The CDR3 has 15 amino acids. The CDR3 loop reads CASSERTGGNQPQHF. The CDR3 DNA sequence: TGTGCCAGCAGTGAAAGGACAGGGGGGAATCAGCCCCAGCATTTT.

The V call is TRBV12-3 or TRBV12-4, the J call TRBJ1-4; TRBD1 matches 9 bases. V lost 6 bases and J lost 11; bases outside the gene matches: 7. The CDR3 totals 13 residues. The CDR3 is CASSSGQGGKLFF. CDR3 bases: TGTGCCAGCAGCTCGGGACAGGGTGGCAAACTGTTTTTT.

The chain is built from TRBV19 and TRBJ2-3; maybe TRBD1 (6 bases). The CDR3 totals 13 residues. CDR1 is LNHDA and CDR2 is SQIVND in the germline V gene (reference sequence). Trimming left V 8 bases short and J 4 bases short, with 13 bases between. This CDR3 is CASASRGPDTQYF. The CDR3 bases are TGTGCCAGTGCCAGCAGGGGTCCAGATACGCAGTATTTT.

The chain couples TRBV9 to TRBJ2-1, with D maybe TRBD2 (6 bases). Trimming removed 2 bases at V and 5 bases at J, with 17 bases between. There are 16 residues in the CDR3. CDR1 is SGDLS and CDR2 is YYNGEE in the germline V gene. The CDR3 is CASSVGGGPYNNEQFF. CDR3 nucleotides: TGTGCCAGCAGCGTTGGGGGAGGCCCATACAACAATGAGCAGTTCTTC.

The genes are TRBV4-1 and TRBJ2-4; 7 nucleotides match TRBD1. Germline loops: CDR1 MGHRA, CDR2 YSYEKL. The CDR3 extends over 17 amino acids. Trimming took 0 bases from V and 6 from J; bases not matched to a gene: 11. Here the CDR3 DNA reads TGCGCCAGCAGCCAAGATACCGCGACAGGGCGGAGAAACATTCAGTACTTC. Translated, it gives CASSQDTATGRRNIQYF.

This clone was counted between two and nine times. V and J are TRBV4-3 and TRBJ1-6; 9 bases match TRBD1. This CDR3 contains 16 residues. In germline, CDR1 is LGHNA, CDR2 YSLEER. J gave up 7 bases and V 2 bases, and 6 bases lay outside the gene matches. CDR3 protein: CASSQTHRGLNSPLHF. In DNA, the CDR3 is TGCGCCAGCAGCCAAACACACAGGGGGCTCAATTCACCCCTCCACTTT.

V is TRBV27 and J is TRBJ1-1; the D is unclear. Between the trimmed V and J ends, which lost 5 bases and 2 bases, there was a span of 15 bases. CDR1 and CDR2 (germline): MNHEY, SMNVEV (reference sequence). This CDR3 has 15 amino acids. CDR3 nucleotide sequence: TGTGCCAGCAGTCCCCCACGTGGGAGAAACACTGAAGCTTTCTTT. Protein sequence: CASSPPRGRNTEAFF.

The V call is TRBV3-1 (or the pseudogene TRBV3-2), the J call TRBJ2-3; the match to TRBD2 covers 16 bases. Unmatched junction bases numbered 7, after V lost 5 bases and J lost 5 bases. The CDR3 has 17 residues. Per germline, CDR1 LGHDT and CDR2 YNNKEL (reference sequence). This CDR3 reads CASSFQGLAGGKDTQYF. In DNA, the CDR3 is TGTGCCAGCAGCTTTCAGGGACTAGCGGGAGGGAAAGATACGCAGTATTTT.

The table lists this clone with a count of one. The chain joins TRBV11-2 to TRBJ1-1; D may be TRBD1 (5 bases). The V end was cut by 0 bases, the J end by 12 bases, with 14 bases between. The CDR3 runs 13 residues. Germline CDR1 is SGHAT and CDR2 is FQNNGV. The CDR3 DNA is TGTGCCAGCAGCTTAGATCTGGCGGGGGAACCTTTCTTT. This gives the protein CASSLDLAGEPFF.